This entry lists 20 T cell receptor beta chains sequenced from one sample in a study of Ad26.COV2.S vaccination and SARS-CoV-2 variants. Repertoires were generated with immunoSEQ multiplex PCR, while TCRdb's copy carries only in-frame clones and drops some. This sample has 300,000 to 500,000 clones, with roughly nine tenths found just once. The treatment: about 20 received Ad26.COV2.S at low or high dose, single or two shots; 5 received placebo; per-sample allocation not given. The study sampled participants on day 63 after the first vaccine or placebo injection. The material sequenced was peripheral blood, taken in a trial of Ad26.COV2.S vaccine versus placebo. Receptors originate from a person aged 18 to 65 who received the Ad26.COV2.S COVID-19 vaccine or a placebo.

The rearrangement joins TRBV11-2 to TRBJ2-7, with 8 bases aligning to TRBD2. CDR3 length: 14 amino acids. The junction had 5 bases not matched to a gene; V was cut back by 6 bases and J by 1 base. Germline CDR1 SGHAT, CDR2 FQNNGV. This CDR3 is CASSAGTRSYEQYF. CDR3 in DNA: TGTGCCAGCAGTGCCGGGACTAGGTCCTACGAGCAGTACTTC.

J is TRBJ2-1 and V is TRBV18; TRBD2 aligns across 7 bases. The CDR3 extends over 16 amino acids. V lost 1 base to trimming and J lost 4 bases; unmatched junction nucleotides: 7. Per germline, CDR1 KGHSH and CDR2 LQKENI. CDR3 in amino acids: CASSPRVAGEYNEQFF. DNA of the CDR3: TGTGCCAGCTCACCACGGGTTGCGGGAGAGTACAATGAGCAGTTCTTC. Drawing the rest from reference TRBV18 and TRBJ2-1, the complete variable domain is NAGVMQNPRHLVRRRGQEARLRCSPMKGHSHVYWYRQLPEEGLKFMVYLQKENIIDESGMPKERFSAEFPKEGPSILRIQQVVRGDSAAYFCASSPRVAGEYNEQFFGPGTRLTVL.

A word on this clone: This sample includes further DNA sequences coding for the same CDR3. The chain uses TRBV19 and TRBJ1-1; D perhaps matches TRBD1 (6 bases). Germline values: CDR1 LNHDA, CDR2 SQIVND (reference sequence). This CDR3 spans 13 amino acids. V was clipped by 5 bases and J by 1 base, with 8 bases between them. In nucleotides, the CDR3 is TGTGCCAGTAGTTCACAGGGGAACACTGAAGCTTTCTTT. Amino acids: CASSSQGNTEAFF.

The rearrangement joins TRBV7-2 to TRBJ2-3, with D uncertain. The CDR3 contains 14 residues. V lost 2 bases to trimming and J lost 0 bases, with 6 bases between them. The germline CDR1 and CDR2 sequences are SGHTA and FQGNSA. The CDR3 loop is CASSLTESTDTQYF. The CDR3, as DNA: TGTGCCAGCAGCTTAACTGAAAGCACAGATACGCAGTATTTT. The full variable domain, completed using reference TRBV7-2 and TRBJ2-3, is GAGVSQSPSNKVTEKGKDVELRCDPISGHTALYWYRQSLGQGLEFLIYFQGNSAPDKSGLPSDRFSAERTGGSVSTLTIQRTQQEDSAVYLCASSLTESTDTQYFGPGTRLTVL.

This rearrangement joins TRBV15 to TRBJ1-2; TRBD1 agrees at 7 bases. The CDR3 consists of 17 residues. V was clipped by 1 base and J by 3 bases; unmatched bases: 11. Germline-derived CDR1 and CDR2 are LNHNV and YYDKDF (reference sequence). In DNA form, the CDR3 reads TGTGCCACCAGCAGAGCTGCCCACAGGGGATTTGACTATGGCTACACCTTC. Encoded protein: CATSRAAHRGFDYGYTF.

CDR3 residues: CASSPTGGGTEAFF. The CDR3 coding sequence is TGTGCCAGCAGCCCGACAGGGGGTGGGACTGAAGCTTTCTTT. The chain recombines TRBV3-1 (or the pseudogene TRBV3-2) with TRBJ1-1; TRBD1 agrees at 9 bases. CDR3 length: 14 residues. Losses at the gene ends were 4 bases for V and 5 bases for J; bases not matched to a gene: 5. CDR1 LGHDT and CDR2 YNNKEL come from the germline V gene (reference sequence).

The rearrangement uses TRBV19 and TRBJ1-1, with unresolved D. Trimming cost V 4 bases and J 4 bases, with 10 bases left between them. The germline CDR1 and CDR2 sequences are LNHDA and SQIVND (reference sequence). This CDR3 is built from 13 residues. CDR3 coding DNA: TGTGCCAGTAGTACCCTGGGGTTCACTGAAGCTTTCTTT. It is translated as CASSTLGFTEAFF.

J is TRBJ2-3 and V is TRBV3-1 (or the pseudogene TRBV3-2); D ambiguous. V lost 4 bases to trimming and J lost 1 base, with 18 bases between them. The CDR3 extends over 17 amino acids. The germline gives CDR1 LGHDT, CDR2 YNNKEL (reference sequence). The CDR3 nucleotides are TGTGCCAGCAGCCCCCTCTATCTCGCTCTTCGCACAGATACGCAGTATTTT. It specifies CASSPLYLALRTDTQYF.

The DNA of the CDR3 is TGTGCCAGCAGCTTACCAGGACTAGCGGGGGGCGGCGATACGCAGTATTTT. As protein: CASSLPGLAGGGDTQYF. The rearrangement joins TRBV7-2 to TRBJ2-3; 14 bases agree with TRBD2. The CDR3 consists of 17 residues. V was pared by 2 bases and J by 6 bases, with 7 bases of the junction left unmatched. Germline V gene lookup returns CDR1 SGHTA and CDR2 FQGNSA. Full variable domain (rest looked up from reference TRBV7-2 and TRBJ2-3): GAGVSQSPSNKVTEKGKDVELRCDPISGHTALYWYRQSLGQGLEFLIYFQGNSAPDKSGLPSDRFSAERTGGSVSTLTIQRTQQEDSAVYLCASSLPGLAGGGDTQYFGPGTRLTVL.

The genes are TRBV10-2 and TRBJ2-1, with a possible D match to TRBD2 (6 bases). The V gene lost 4 bases and the J gene lost 9 bases, with 10 bases spanning the gap. The CDR3 has 12 amino acids. Looked up from germline, CDR1 is WSHSY and CDR2 is SAAADI. DNA for the CDR3: TGCGCCAGCAGTGGTTTGGGGGGTGAGCAGTTCTTC. Amino acid sequence: CASSGLGGEQFF.

The chain uses TRBV12-3 or TRBV12-4 and TRBJ2-7; D not certain. V dropped 5 bases and J dropped 10 bases, with 18 bases sitting between them. The CDR3 loop spans 13 amino acids. The CDR3 sequence: CASSTDRAQPQYF. CDR3 in DNA: TGTGCCAGCAGTACCGACCGGGCCCAACCCCAGTACTTC.

The chain recombines TRBV5-1 with TRBJ1-2, with D unresolved. The CDR3 spans 15 residues. Trimming removed 0 bases at V and 3 bases at J, with 12 bases between. Germline values: CDR1 SGHRS, CDR2 YFSETQ. The CDR3 loop reads CASSLGGRPDYGYTF. The CDR3 DNA reads TGCGCCAGCAGCTTGGGCGGCAGACCCGACTATGGCTACACCTTC.

The rearrangement joins TRBV4-3 to TRBJ2-7; 7 positions match TRBD1. Losses at the gene ends were 6 bases for V and 5 bases for J; bases not matched to a gene: 7. Per the germline V gene, CDR1 is LGHNA and CDR2 is YSLEER. The CDR3 loop spans 13 amino acids. CDR3 DNA sequence: TGCGCCAGCAGTCCCAGACAGGGCGACGAGCAGTACTTC. The encoded protein is CASSPRQGDEQYF.

This sequence joins TRBV10-3 and TRBJ2-5; D is uncertain. V shed 7 bases and J shed 1 base, with 10 bases lying between them. The CDR3 totals 13 residues. Looked up from germline, CDR1 is ENHRY and CDR2 is SYGVKD. The CDR3 sequence: CAIKEGSQETQYF. In DNA, the CDR3 is TGTGCCATCAAGGAAGGGTCCCAAGAGACCCAGTACTTC.

The chain has TRBV10-1 and TRBJ2-3, with D tentatively TRBD1 (6 bases). The V end lost 6 bases, the J end lost 1 base, and 17 bases lay between the germline ends. The germline V gene encodes CDR1 WNHNN and CDR2 SYGVQD (reference sequence). The CDR3 runs to 16 residues. In nucleotides, the CDR3 is TGCGCCAGCAGCCGAGGGACATTCGAGGGCACAGATACGCAGTATTTT. Protein: CASSRGTFEGTDTQYF.

The chain employs TRBV27 and TRBJ2-7, with D unresolved. Per the germline V gene, CDR1 is MNHEY and CDR2 is SMNVEV (reference sequence). The V and J ends lost 3 bases and 5 bases respectively, with 11 bases between them. This CDR3 spans 13 amino acids. The CDR3 DNA sequence: TGTGCCAGCAGTTTTTACGGATTAAACGAGCAGTACTTC. Translating it yields CASSFYGLNEQYF.

The V and J genes are TRBV11-2 and TRBJ1-3, with D possibly matching TRBD1 (6 bases). V dropped 2 bases and J dropped 5 bases, with 13 bases sitting between them. The CDR3 consists of 15 residues. Germline CDR1 is SGHAT and CDR2 is FQNNGV. The CDR3 spells CASSLYEGGRNTIYF. CDR3 coding DNA: TGTGCCAGCAGCTTATACGAGGGGGGAAGAAACACCATATATTTT.

This clone was picked up a small number of times. This chain joins TRBV16 and TRBJ1-2; possible D gene TRBD1, 5 bases. Per the germline V gene, CDR1 is KGHSY and CDR2 is FQNENV. The CDR3 consists of 16 residues. V shed 0 bases and J shed 4 bases, with 15 bases lying between them. Written as DNA, the CDR3 is TGTGCCAGCAGCCAATCAGTTTCGCAGGGAATCTATGGCTACACCTTC. It translates to CASSQSVSQGIYGYTF.

The J gene is TRBJ2-2, the V gene TRBV6-5; either TRBD1 or TRBD2 may supply D (6 bases each). Germline assignment: CDR1 MNHEY and CDR2 SVGAGI. V dropped 6 bases and J dropped 7 bases, with 18 bases sitting between them. The CDR3 covers 15 residues. Here the CDR3 DNA reads TGTGCCAGCAGGGTTAGGGGGACTCCCGGCGGGGAGCTGTTTTTT. Protein product: CASRVRGTPGGELFF.

The chain is built from TRBV6-5 and TRBJ1-2; D gene ambiguous. V dropped 2 bases and J dropped 2 bases, with 9 bases sitting between them. Per germline, CDR1 MNHEY and CDR2 SVGAGI. The CDR3 consists of 14 residues. The CDR3 region is CASSYLGGNYGYTF. The DNA for the CDR3 is TGTGCCAGCAGTTACCTGGGAGGGAACTATGGCTACACCTTC.